The 17 T cell receptor beta chains given below trace back to one sample, sequenced in a study of follicular helper T cells after annual influenza vaccination. The time point denotes: 2015-2016 season, pre-vaccination. Measured with immunoSEQ multiplex PCR; TCRdb has only the in-frame clones, and not every one. The repertoire holds thousands of clones, with about 87% as singletons. Sample: CXCR5+ CD38- circulating T follicular helper cells from blood, taken on the day of influenza vaccination. Subset indicated: circulating Tfh, non-naive CD4+CXCR5+PD-1+ (ICOS+CD38+ or ICOS-CD38-). Receptors originate from an adult who received the influenza vaccine.

The chain uses TRBV6-6 and TRBJ1-1, with D tentatively TRBD1 (6 bases). CDR1 is MNHNY, CDR2 SVGAGI, per germline (reference sequence). The CDR3 has 13 residues. The V gene lost 2 bases and the J gene lost 8 bases, with 12 bases spanning the gap. Here the CDR3 DNA reads TGTGCCAGCAGTTACCGGGACATCACCGAAGCTTTCTTT. This gives the protein CASSYRDITEAFF.

V is TRBV19 and J is TRBJ2-2; a possible D gene is TRBD1 (6 bases). The CDR3 length is 14 residues. Deletions cut 4 bases from V and 4 bases from J, with 10 bases between. Germline CDR1 reads LNHDA; CDR2 reads SQIVND (reference sequence). CDR3 in DNA: TGTGCCAGTAGTACTCGACAGGTCACCGGGGAGCTGTTTTTT. Residues: CASSTRQVTGELFF.

As for this clone: The same CDR3 also results from other DNA sequences found in this sample. The chain is built from TRBV4-2 and TRBJ2-7, with TRBD2 matching 11 bases. CDR1 and CDR2 from the germline V gene are LGHNA and YNFKEQ. The length of the CDR3 is 17 residues. J was trimmed by 2 bases and V by 4 bases; bases with no gene match: 10. The CDR3 loop is CASSRGGLAGGTYEQYF. The CDR3 bases are TGTGCCAGCAGCCGTGGAGGTCTAGCGGGGGGAACCTACGAGCAGTACTTC.

The chain employs TRBV10-3 and TRBJ1-1; D remains ambiguous. This CDR3 comprises 11 residues. Trimming removed 8 bases from V and 4 bases from J, with 8 bases in between. Germline V gene sequence: CDR1 ENHRY, CDR2 SYGVKD. CDR3 bases: TGTGCCATCCGGGAAGCCACTGAAGCTTTCTTT. It codes for CAIREATEAFF.

The chain recombines TRBV30 with TRBJ1-5, with D unclear. Per the germline V gene, CDR1 is GTSNPN and CDR2 is SVGIG (reference sequence). The CDR3 consists of 13 residues. V lost 2 bases and J 3 bases, leaving 8 bases between the germline ends. DNA for the CDR3: TGTGCCTGGAGTCTAAGGGACAATCAGCCCCAGCATTTT. Protein product: CAWSLRDNQPQHF.

This chain joins TRBV2 and TRBJ2-1; D unresolved. The V gene's germline CDR1 is SNHLY and CDR2 FYNNEI. Trimming took off 2 bases at V and 7 bases at J, with 18 bases between the two ends. The CDR3 spans 16 residues. CDR3 DNA sequence: TGTGCCAGCAGTGAACTACGAGCTGCAGCTGATAATGAGCAGTTCTTC. As protein: CASSELRAAADNEQFF.

V is TRBV6-9 and J is TRBJ2-3; a weak D match, TRBD1 (5 bases). V lost 1 base and J lost 6, with 8 bases in between. There are 13 residues in the CDR3. CDR1 and CDR2 (germline): MNHGY, SVAAGI. CDR3 amino acids: CASSYWGRDTQYF. The CDR3 DNA follows: TGTGCCAGCAGTTATTGGGGCCGGGATACGCAGTATTTT.

This clone was picked up one time. V usage is TRBV2 and J usage is TRBJ2-1; D not resolved. V lost 1 base and J 9 bases, leaving 4 bases between the germline ends. Germline-derived CDR1 and CDR2 are SNHLY and FYNNEI. The CDR3 spans 11 residues. CDR3 region: CASSEGGEQFF. The CDR3 DNA sequence: TGTGCCAGCAGTGAAGGGGGTGAGCAGTTCTTC.

V usage is TRBV19 and J usage is TRBJ2-7; D may correspond to TRBD1 or TRBD2 (5 bases each). Germline lookup yields CDR1 LNHDA and CDR2 SQIVND (reference sequence). V was clipped by 5 bases and J by 0 bases, with 17 bases between them. The CDR3 loop spans 16 amino acids. The CDR3 nucleotides read TGTGCCAGTAGTCGTGAGAGGCCAGGGAGCTCCTACGAGCAGTACTTC. Its translation: CASSRERPGSSYEQYF.

As for this clone: Its ends do not fully match the called genes, so a read error is possible. The chain links TRBV5-1 to TRBJ1-2; TRBD1 matches 7 bases. The CDR3 length is 15 residues. Looked up from germline, CDR1 is SGHRS and CDR2 is YFSETQ. This chain's CDR3 is CASSLGGGADYGYTF. In nucleotides, the CDR3 is TGCGCCAGCAGTTTGGGAGGGGGCGCGGACTATGGCTACACCTTC.

This chain joins TRBV6-1 and TRBJ1-2; D remains unclear. Trimming removed 0 bases at V and 8 bases at J, with 13 bases between. The CDR3 is 14 residues long. Germline V gene lookup returns CDR1 MNHNS and CDR2 SASEGT. The CDR3: CASSEASGVGGYTF. The CDR3 nucleotides read TGTGCCAGCAGTGAAGCGTCTGGGGTAGGAGGCTACACCTTC.

This chain links TRBV5-8 with TRBJ1-6, with D possibly being TRBD1 (5 bases). The CDR3 is 14 residues long. Between the trimmed V and J ends, which lost 2 bases and 7 bases, there was a span of 10 bases. CDR1 is SGHTS, CDR2 YDEGEE, per germline. The CDR3 nucleotides are TGTGCCAGCAGCTTACAGGATCCCAATTCACCCCTCCACTTT. Protein product: CASSLQDPNSPLHF.

CDR3 coding DNA: TGTGCCAGCAGCCAGCCCAAGTCCTACGAGCAGTACTTC. This codes for CASSQPKSYEQYF. The V and J genes are TRBV14 and TRBJ2-7; D not certain. The length of the CDR3 is 13 residues. CDR1 and CDR2 from the germline V gene are SGHDN and FVKESK. V was pared by 3 bases and J by 1 base, with 7 bases between.

DNA for the CDR3: TGTGCCAGCAGTTACTCCGGGGGGTCCAAAGCTTATGGCTACACCTTC. Its protein is CASSYSGGSKAYGYTF. The chain is built from TRBV6-6 and TRBJ1-2; weak D call: TRBD1 (5 bases). Germline CDR1 reads MNHNY; CDR2 reads SVGAGI (reference sequence). V lost 0 bases, J lost 5 bases, and 16 bases lay in between. The CDR3 sequence is 16 residues long.

V and J are TRBV2 and TRBJ1-5; D gene unclear. The CDR3 consists of 14 residues. V was trimmed by 1 base and J by 3 bases, leaving 7 bases between them. CDR1 SNHLY and CDR2 FYNNEI come from the germline V gene. Written as DNA, the CDR3 is TGTGCCAGCAGTGAAGGAGGGAACAATCAGCCCCAGCATTTT. Residues: CASSEGGNNQPQHF.

This chain uses TRBV13 with TRBJ2-3; the D is unclear. The V end lost 4 bases, the J end lost 2 bases, and 10 bases lay between the germline ends. The CDR3 has 14 residues. From germline, CDR1 is PRHDT and CDR2 FYEKMQ (reference sequence). The CDR3 nucleotides are TGTGCCAGCAGCTATCCGGTCCCCACAGATACGCAGTATTTT. Amino acid sequence: CASSYPVPTDTQYF.

V gene TRBV27 combines with J gene TRBJ2-7; D unresolved. CDR1 and CDR2 (germline): MNHEY, SMNVEV (reference sequence). The V and J ends lost 5 bases and 0 bases respectively, with 11 bases between them. The CDR3 covers 14 residues. CDR3 residues: CASSPRVDSYEQYF. The CDR3 nucleotides read TGTGCCAGCAGTCCTCGCGTAGACTCCTACGAGCAGTACTTC.